These T cell receptor beta chains were read from a single sample in a study of brain T cells in children with intractable seizures. Measured with immunoSEQ multiplex PCR; TCRdb has only the in-frame clones, and not every one. Here the sample spans a few hundred thousand clones, over 90% being singletons. Here the sequenced sample was peripheral blood, taken about 5 months after surgery. These receptor sequences come from a boy in the first two years of life with tuberous sclerosis and intractable seizures. Each CDR3 is given with its conserved first and last residue. The order of the fields is D gene, clone size, V gene, J gene, CDR3 DNA, CDR3 protein. The D gene is left open where the match is weak. The size field is filled for only some rows; it gives once, few, many or a size class.

TRBD2	-	TRBV4-1	TRBJ2-2	TGCGCCAGCAGCCAAGCCAGCGGGAGGGGTACCGGGGAGCTGTTTTTT	CASSQASGRGTGELFF
-	few	TRBV29-1	TRBJ1-5	TGCAGCGTTGCGGGGGGGGCGAACCAGCCCCAGCATTTT	CSVAGGANQPQHF
-	-	TRBV6-2/TRBV6-3	TRBJ2-5	TGTGCCAGCAGTTCATCGGTGTGGGAGACCCAGTACTTC	CASSSSVWETQYF
-	-	TRBV5-1	TRBJ1-3	TGCGCCAGCAGCCTGGGGTCAGCGGGTTTCTCGGGAAACACCATATATTTT	CASSLGSAGFSGNTIYF
-	-	TRBV20-1	TRBJ1-1	TGCAGTGCTAGTTTAGAGAACACTGAAGCTTTCTTT	CSASLENTEAFF
-	-	TRBV11-2	TRBJ1-1	TGTGCCAGCAGCTTAGACCCCCTAATCGTGTACACTGAAGCTTTCTTT	CASSLDPLIVYTEAFF
TRBD1	-	TRBV6-1	TRBJ2-3	TGTGCCAGCAGTGAATTTTACCGACAGGGGGGCACAGATACGCAGTATTTT	CASSEFYRQGGTDTQYF
-	-	TRBV6-1	TRBJ1-1	TGTGCCAGCAGTGATTTGGGGGCGCTTGGGAACACTGAAGCTTTCTTT	CASSDLGALGNTEAFF
-	once	TRBV4-1	TRBJ1-3	TGCGCCAGCAGCCGAGAAAGGAGCACCACTGGAAACACCATATATTTT	CASSRERSTTGNTIYF
TRBD1	-	TRBV13	TRBJ1-1	TGTGCCAGCAGCTCCAGACAGGGGGTGAACACTGAAGCTTTCTTT	CASSSRQGVNTEAFF
-	-	TRBV28	TRBJ2-7	TGTGCCAGCAGTTTCATCCGGGGCGCGCTAGTATTCGAGCAGTACTTC	CASSFIRGALVFEQYF
-	-	TRBV7-6	TRBJ1-1	TGTGCCAGCAGCTTAGACCCTATAGCGGCAGACAAGAACACTGAAGCTTTCTTT	CASSLDPIAADKNTEAFF
TRBD1	-	TRBV5-5	TRBJ1-1	TGTGCCAGCAGCTTGGGGGACAGAATGAACACTGAAGCTTTCTTT	CASSLGDRMNTEAFF
-	-	TRBV7-2	TRBJ2-1	TGTGCCAGCAGCTTAGGACTAGGGGGGATCTACAATGAGCAGTTCTTC	CASSLGLGGIYNEQFF
TRBD1	-	TRBV5-1	TRBJ1-1	TGCGCCAGCAGCCCAGGGACAGCCAAGGTCCCCGGGGCTTTCTTT	CASSPGTAKVPGAFF
TRBD2	-	TRBV5-1	TRBJ2-1	TGCGCCAGCAGCTTTTATCCGGGAGGCTCGGCCTTATCCTACAATGAGCAGTTCTTC	CASSFYPGGSALSYNEQFF
-	-	TRBV19	TRBJ2-7	TGTGCCAGTAGTGAATCGAGACTAAGCTACGAGCAGTACTTC	CASSESRLSYEQYF
-	-	TRBV30	TRBJ1-5	TGTGCCTGGAGTTCACCCGGGACACATAGCAATCAGCCCCAGCATTTT	CAWSSPGTHSNQPQHF
TRBD1	-	TRBV5-1	TRBJ2-2	TGCGCCAGCAGCTTGACAGGGGTGGACACCGGGGAGCTGTTTTTT	CASSLTGVDTGELFF
TRBD1	once	TRBV5-1	TRBJ1-6	TGCGCCAGCAGCCTCGGGACAGAATACAATTCACCCCTCCACTTT	CASSLGTEYNSPLHF
-	-	TRBV19	TRBJ1-1	TGTGCCAGTAGTCGGCAAAAACCGGCCCAAGGGGGCACTGAAGCTTTCTTT	CASSRQKPAQGGTEAFF
-	-	TRBV25-1	TRBJ2-5	TGTGCCAGCAGTGACTACGTAAGCGGCCAAGAGACCCAGTACTTC	CASSDYVSGQETQYF
-	-	TRBV5-1	TRBJ1-1	TGCGCCAGCAGCTTGGATGGTTCTGATTCTTTCTTT	CASSLDGSDSFF
-	-	TRBV7-8	TRBJ2-7	TGTGCCAGCAGCTTAGATATCCCGACGGGGTACGAGCAGTACTTC	CASSLDIPTGYEQYF
TRBD2	-	TRBV15	TRBJ2-2	TGTGCAACAACAAGGAGCGGGGGCCCCGGGACCGGGGAGCTGTTTTTT	CATTRSGGPGTGELFF
TRBD2	-	TRBV27	TRBJ2-3	TGTGCCAGTTGGACCGGGACTAGAGTTCCAGATACGCAGTATTTT	CASWTGTRVPDTQYF
-	-	TRBV11-2	TRBJ2-6	TGTGCCAGCAGCTTAGGGAAACGTTCTGGGGCCAACGTCCTGACTTTC	CASSLGKRSGANVLTF
-	-	TRBV11-3	TRBJ2-5	TGTGCCAGCAGCTTCCTTCAAGAGACCCAGTACTTC	CASSFLQETQYF
TRBD2	-	TRBV5-1	TRBJ2-3	TGCGCCAGCAGCTTGGCCAGCGGGGGGGCGGATACGCAGTATTTT	CASSLASGGADTQYF